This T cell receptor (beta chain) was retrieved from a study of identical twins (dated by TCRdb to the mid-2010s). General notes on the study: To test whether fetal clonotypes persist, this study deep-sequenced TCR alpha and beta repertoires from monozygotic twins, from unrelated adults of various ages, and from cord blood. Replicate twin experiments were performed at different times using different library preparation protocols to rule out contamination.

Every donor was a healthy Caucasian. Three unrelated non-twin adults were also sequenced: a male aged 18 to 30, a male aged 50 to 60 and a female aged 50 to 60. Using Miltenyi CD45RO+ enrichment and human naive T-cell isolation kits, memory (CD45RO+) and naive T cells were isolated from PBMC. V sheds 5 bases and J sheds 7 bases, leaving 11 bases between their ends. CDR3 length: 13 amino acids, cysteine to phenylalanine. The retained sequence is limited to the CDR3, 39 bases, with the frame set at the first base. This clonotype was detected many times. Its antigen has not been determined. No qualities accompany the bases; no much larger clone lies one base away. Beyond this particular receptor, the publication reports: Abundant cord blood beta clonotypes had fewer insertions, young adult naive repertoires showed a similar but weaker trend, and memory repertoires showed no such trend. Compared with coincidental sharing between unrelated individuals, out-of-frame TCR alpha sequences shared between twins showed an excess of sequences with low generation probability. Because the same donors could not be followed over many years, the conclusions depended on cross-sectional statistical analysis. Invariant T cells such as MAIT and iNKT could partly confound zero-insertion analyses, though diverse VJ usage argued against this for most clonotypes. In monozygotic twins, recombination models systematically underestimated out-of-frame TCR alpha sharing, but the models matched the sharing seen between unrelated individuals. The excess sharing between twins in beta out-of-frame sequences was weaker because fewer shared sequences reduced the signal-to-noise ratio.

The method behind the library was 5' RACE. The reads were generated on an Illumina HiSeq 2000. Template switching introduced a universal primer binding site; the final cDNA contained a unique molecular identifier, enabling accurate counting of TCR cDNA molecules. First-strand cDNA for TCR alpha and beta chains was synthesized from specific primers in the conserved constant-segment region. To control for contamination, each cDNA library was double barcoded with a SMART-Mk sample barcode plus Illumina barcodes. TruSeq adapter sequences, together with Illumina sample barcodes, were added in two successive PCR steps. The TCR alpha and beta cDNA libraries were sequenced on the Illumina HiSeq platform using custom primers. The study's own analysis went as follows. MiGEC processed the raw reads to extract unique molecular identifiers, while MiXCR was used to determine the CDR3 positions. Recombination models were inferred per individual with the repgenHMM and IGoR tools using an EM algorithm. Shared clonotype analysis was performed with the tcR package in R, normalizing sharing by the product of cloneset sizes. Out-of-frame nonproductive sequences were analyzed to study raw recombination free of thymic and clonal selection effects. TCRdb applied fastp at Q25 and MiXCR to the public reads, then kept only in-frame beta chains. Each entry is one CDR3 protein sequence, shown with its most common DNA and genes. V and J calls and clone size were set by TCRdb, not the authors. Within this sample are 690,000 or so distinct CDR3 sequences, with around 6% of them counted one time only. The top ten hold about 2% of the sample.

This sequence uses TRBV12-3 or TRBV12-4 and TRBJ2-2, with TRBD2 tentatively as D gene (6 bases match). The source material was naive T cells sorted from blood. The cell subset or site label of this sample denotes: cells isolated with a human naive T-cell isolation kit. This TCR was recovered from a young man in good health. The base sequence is TGTGCCAGCAGTAGACTAGGTGACGGGGAGCTGTTTTTT. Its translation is CASSRLGDGELFF.